What follows are 20 T cell receptor beta chains derived from one specimen sequenced in a study of blood T cell repertoires in COVID-19 (dated by TCRdb to between 2020 and 2021). Library construction relied on the immunoSEQ multiplex PCR assay. TCRdb provides this immuneACCESS table in a form limited to in-frame rearrangements. Some clones are lacking; in checked studies, under half of them reflect an unresolved V gene, and why the rest are absent is not known. This sample lists some 250,000 clones; around 85% were detected once. In total, the top ten clones hold roughly 3% of the sample. The specimen sequenced was peripheral blood. The receptors derive from a woman in her 30s who had recovered from COVID-19.

Points on this clone: The sample contains more than one DNA sequence encoding this CDR3. The chain has TRBV7-9 and TRBJ2-7; no clear D gene. The length of the CDR3 is 13 residues. Germline V gene lookup returns CDR1 SEHNR and CDR2 FQNEAQ (reference sequence). The V end lost 1 base, the J end lost 2 bases, and 6 bases lay between the germline ends. The CDR3 here is CASSLGGTYEQYF. In nucleotides, the CDR3 is TGTGCCAGCAGCTTAGGAGGAACCTACGAGCAGTACTTC.

The V and J genes are TRBV5-3 and TRBJ2-3; no definite D call. TRBV5-3 is an open reading frame whose function is uncertain. V dropped 8 bases and J dropped 5 bases, with 18 bases sitting between them. The CDR3 has 14 amino acids. The CDR3 is CARVSSNQEDTQYF. Here the CDR3 DNA reads TGTGCCAGGGTTTCTTCGAATCAGGAAGATACGCAGTATTTT.

The rearrangement joins TRBV7-9 to TRBJ1-1; D remains ambiguous. Looked up from germline, CDR1 is SEHNR and CDR2 is FQNEAQ (reference sequence). The CDR3 sequence is 12 residues long. With 7 bases removed from V and 3 bases from J, the gap between germline ends came to 9 bases. CDR3 protein: CASNSVDTEAFF. CDR3 DNA sequence: TGTGCCAGCAACTCCGTGGACACTGAAGCTTTCTTT.

The chain has TRBV10-3 and TRBJ2-7, with D possibly being TRBD1 (5 bases). CDR3 size: 13 residues. Trimming removed 11 bases at V and 1 base at J, with 15 bases between. The germline V gene encodes CDR1 ENHRY and CDR2 SYGVKD. The CDR3 is CARRQGQSYEQYF. DNA for the CDR3: TGTGCCCGGCGACAAGGACAATCCTACGAGCAGTACTTC.

This rearrangement joins TRBV27 to TRBJ2-1, with 9 bases fitting TRBD1. With V trimmed by 3 bases and J by 6 bases, 9 bases remained unmatched. CDR1 and CDR2 (germline): MNHEY, SMNVEV (reference sequence). The CDR3 covers 16 residues. The CDR3 region has the DNA TGTGCCAGCAGTTTTTTAAGGACAGGGGTATCCAATGAGCAGTTCTTC. It yields the protein CASSFLRTGVSNEQFF.

The chain has TRBV5-4 and TRBJ2-7; D unresolved. V lost 7 bases and J 3 bases, leaving 8 bases between the germline ends. Germline CDR1 reads SGHNT; CDR2 reads YYREEE (reference sequence). The CDR3 totals 11 residues. The CDR3 DNA reads as TGTGCCAGCCTACCTTACTACGAGCAGTACTTC. Amino acids: CASLPYYEQYF.

This chain's CDR3 is CASSQDVRGLGGYSNQPQHF. CDR3 DNA: TGTGCCAGCAGCCAAGATGTAAGAGGGTTAGGGGGCTATAGCAATCAGCCCCAGCATTTT. This chain uses TRBV4-2 with TRBJ1-5; 7 nucleotides agree with TRBD1. The V and J ends lost 0 bases and 0 bases, in that order; junction bases with no gene match: 14. This CDR3 spans 20 amino acids. Germline-derived CDR1 and CDR2 are LGHNA and YNFKEQ.

This chain links TRBV2 with TRBJ2-5, with 7 bases fitting TRBD2. CDR1 is SNHLY and CDR2 is FYNNEI in the germline V gene. Germline trimming cut 4 bases from V and 5 bases from J; bases unmatched to any gene: 7. This CDR3 has 14 residues. The CDR3 reads CASSAWTSRETQYF. The CDR3 DNA sequence: TGTGCCAGCAGTGCCTGGACTAGTCGGGAGACCCAGTACTTC.

CDR3 nucleotides: TGTGCCAGCAGCTCAACCGCAGGTTACGGCGAGACCCAGTACTTC. It translates to CASSSTAGYGETQYF. The chain combines TRBV7-2 with TRBJ2-5; no clear D. The V and J ends lost 4 bases and 5 bases respectively, with 17 bases between them. Germline CDR1 SGHTA, CDR2 FQGNSA. The length of the CDR3 is 15 residues.

The chain couples TRBV2 to TRBJ2-3; TRBD2 is a possible D gene (6 bases). The CDR3 runs to 13 residues. CDR1 is SNHLY, CDR2 FYNNEI, per germline. Trimming stripped 6 bases from V and 2 bases from J, with 9 bases between. The CDR3, as DNA: TGTGCCAGCAGCTGGGACTTCACAGATACGCAGTATTTT. Amino acids: CASSWDFTDTQYF.

V is TRBV19 and J is TRBJ1-4; the D is unclear. The V end lost 2 bases, the J end lost 10 bases, and 11 bases lay between the germline ends. Germline CDR1 is LNHDA and CDR2 is SQIVND (reference sequence). This CDR3 is built from 13 residues. The CDR3 reads CASSIQATRKLFF. The CDR3 DNA reads TGTGCCAGTAGTATACAGGCTACCCGAAAACTGTTTTTT. The full variable domain, its missing parts supplied by reference TRBV19 and TRBJ1-4, is DGGITQSPKYLFRKEGQNVTLSCEQNLNHDAMYWYRQDPGQGLRLIYYSQIVNDFQKGDIAEGYSVSREKKESFPLTVTSAQKNPTAFYLCASSIQATRKLFFGSGTQLSVL.

V and J are TRBV5-1 and TRBJ1-1; D is undetermined. The germline V and J ends were trimmed by 0 bases and 2 bases, with 5 bases remaining between them. Germline-derived CDR1 and CDR2 are SGHRS and YFSETQ. The CDR3 is 13 residues long. The CDR3 nucleotides are TGCGCCAGCAGCTTGGGGCCAAACACTGAAGCTTTCTTT. Translating gives CASSLGPNTEAFF.

The chain recombines TRBV3-1 (or the pseudogene TRBV3-2) with TRBJ2-1, with D perhaps TRBD2 (6 bases). Germline V gene data show CDR1 as LGHDT and CDR2 as YNNKEL (reference sequence). The CDR3 is 16 amino acids. V was pared by 0 bases and J by 4 bases, with 13 bases between. The DNA for the CDR3 is TGTGCCAGCAGCCAAGATAAAAAGGGGACTTACAATGAGCAGTTCTTC. Protein: CASSQDKKGTYNEQFF.

J is TRBJ1-5 and V is TRBV2; TRBD1 matches at 7 bases. The V segment lost 7 bases and the J segment 4 bases; nucleotides outside the gene matches: 4. CDR1 is SNHLY and CDR2 is FYNNEI in the germline V gene. The CDR3 length is 13 residues. CDR3 coding DNA: TGTGCCAGCACAGGGGGTCTGAATCAGCCCCAGCATTTT. The encoded protein is CASTGGLNQPQHF.

The rearrangement links TRBV9 to TRBJ2-7; 7 bases are shared with TRBD2. The germline V gene encodes CDR1 SGDLS and CDR2 YYNGEE. The CDR3 extends over 14 amino acids. V shed 7 bases, J shed 4 bases, and the junction held 11 bases outside the gene matches. The CDR3 DNA follows: TGTGCCAGCGGAGCCGGGGGGTTGGAGTACGAGCAGTACTTC. Translating it yields CASGAGGLEYEQYF.

This sequence joins TRBV25-1 and TRBJ2-7; the match to TRBD2 covers 8 bases. Germline-derived CDR1 and CDR2 are MGHDK and SYGVNS. The ends lost 10 bases at V and 6 bases at J; junction bases unmatched: 14. The CDR3 runs to 14 residues. The CDR3 protein is CATTPPGLVGEQYF. CDR3 nucleotide sequence: TGTGCCACCACGCCGCCGGGACTAGTGGGCGAGCAGTACTTC.

V usage is TRBV9 and J usage is TRBJ2-1, with D possibly matching TRBD2 (5 bases). Per germline, CDR1 SGDLS and CDR2 YYNGEE. Trimming pared 0 bases from V and 9 bases from J, leaving 13 bases between. The CDR3 has 14 amino acids. Here the CDR3 DNA reads TGTGCCAGCAGCGTAGCTTTGGGAGAGGGTGAGCAGTTCTTC. Protein product: CASSVALGEGEQFF.

The V and J genes are TRBV19 and TRBJ2-2, with D maybe TRBD2 (5 bases). The germline CDR1 and CDR2 sequences are LNHDA and SQIVND (reference sequence). The CDR3 spans 15 residues. V dropped 9 bases and J dropped 7 bases, with 21 bases sitting between them. The CDR3 loop reads CASSFGESSFGELFF. The CDR3 DNA reads TGTGCCAGCTCATTCGGGGAAAGTTCATTCGGGGAGCTGTTTTTT.

The V and J genes are TRBV9 and TRBJ2-3, with D perhaps TRBD2 (6 bases). CDR3 length: 15 amino acids. Trimming removed 0 bases at V and 6 bases at J, with 14 bases between. Germline values: CDR1 SGDLS, CDR2 YYNGEE. CDR3 amino acids: CASSVEGGVLDTQYF. CDR3 sequence (DNA): TGTGCCAGCAGCGTAGAAGGCGGGGTCCTGGATACGCAGTATTTT.

V and J are TRBV19 and TRBJ2-1, with D possibly matching TRBD2 (5 bases). The CDR3 covers 17 residues. CDR1 is LNHDA, CDR2 SQIVND, per germline (reference sequence). V gave up 4 bases and J gave up 0 bases, with 16 bases separating them. Written as DNA, the CDR3 is TGTGCCAGTAGTAGGACTTTTACTCCGAGCTCCTACAATGAGCAGTTCTTC. As protein: CASSRTFTPSSYNEQFF.